The sequence of this T cell receptor beta chain was determined in a study of shared clonotypes between healthy human individuals. The study's findings and limits: An anticipated effect of sequencing depth on clonotype sharing among donors was recognized. Clonotypes which were not shared had lower generation probabilities than clonotypes that all four donors shared.

Comment on this clone: Its antigen is still unknown.

The table came from immunoSEQ multiplex PCR; TCRdb's copy has only in-frame clones and leaves some out. This sample yields over a million clones, of which roughly 70% are seen a single time; about 1.5% belongs to the top ten. Per germline, CDR1 SGHTA and CDR2 FQGNSA. The germline V and J ends were trimmed by 5 bases and 4 bases, with 8 bases remaining between them. The CDR3 has 12 amino acids. The rearrangement joins TRBV7-2 to TRBJ2-5; D not resolved. The receptor comes from a man aged 18 to 29 in good health. The material sequenced was memory CD4+ T cells sorted from blood. Subset specified: CD45RA-negative fraction. The CDR3 is CASSGLSETQYF. CDR3 in DNA: TGTGCCAGCAGCGGCCTTTCAGAGACCCAGTACTTC.